This TCR beta chain comes out of a study of shared clonotypes between healthy human individuals. Study-wide context: The plates for each donor numbered three CD4 naive, three CD4 memory, two CD8 naive and one CD8 memory.

Naive CD8 populations comprised CD45RO-negative cells positively selected for CCR7, excluding terminally differentiated effector memory CD45RA+ cells. Study-wide findings and caveats: Generation probabilities were higher for clonotypes shared across all four sorted-subset donors than for unshared ones. Depth was large, yet rarefaction showed that sorted-subset sequencing was incomplete.

The assay was immunoSEQ multiplex PCR, and TCRdb's table has in-frame clones only and misses some. This table has millions of clones, just over 90% appearing once. The germline CDR1 and CDR2 sequences are SGHVS and FNYEAQ. CDR3 length: 16 amino acids. About this clone itself: Its antigen is not identified.

Sequencing was performed on naive CD8+ T cells from PBMCs. This receptor was identified in a young man in good health. Some clones in this sample may be carry-over from other donors' samples. The chain has TRBV7-6 and TRBJ2-5, with 13 bases fitting TRBD2. The J call is doubtful: the DNA matches TRBJ2-7 better. The CDR3 nucleotides are TGTGCCAGCAGCTCTGGACTAGCGGGAGCCCCGTCCGAGCAGTACTTC. Protein sequence: CASSSGLAGAPSEQYF.